The clone carrying this T cell receptor beta chain showed up just a few times. Its antigen is unidentified. These data are taken from a study of cytomegalovirus exposure and HLA in healthy donors. Findings of the study overall: A list of 150 or so TCR beta chains associated with cytomegalovirus was given.

The CDR3 contains 14 residues. CDR1 and CDR2 from the germline V gene are SQVTM and ANQGSEA. V lost 5 bases and J lost 4, with 17 bases in between. Primers: 60 Vbeta forward and 13 Jbeta reverse. Measured with immunoSEQ multiplex PCR; TCRdb has only the in-frame clones, and not every one. The sample consists of about 100,000 clones, more than 65% of them appearing once. Though probably carrying unrecorded immune exposures, donors were nominally healthy at sampling. This TCR was sampled from a woman in her forties or fifties in good health and CMV-seropositive. Specimen: PBMCs. The chain carries TRBV29-1 and TRBJ1-1; perhaps TRBD1 as D (6 bases). DNA for the CDR3: TGCAGCGTTCCTGGAGGGGGGGCGGGCACTGAAGCTTTCTTT. Protein: CSVPGGGAGTEAFF.